This T cell receptor (beta chain) was retrieved from a study of cytomegalovirus exposure and HLA in healthy donors. Study-wide findings and caveats: As was reported, the classifier diagnosed cytomegalovirus status with high specificity and sensitivity.

For this clone: No antigen is known for it.

The PCR made use of 60 Vbeta and 13 Jbeta primers. Some clones are missing from TCRdb's copy, which holds only in-frame ones; the method was immunoSEQ multiplex PCR. The sample lists about 250,000 clones; under 80% were seen once. Germline V gene sequence: CDR1 SGHDT, CDR2 YYEEEE. V shed 4 bases, J shed 3 bases, and the junction held 7 bases outside the gene matches. This CDR3 is 14 amino acids long. The genes are TRBV5-6 and TRBJ2-7; 7 positions match TRBD2. Material: PBMCs. This TCR was recovered from a female donor in good health and CMV-seronegative. The CDR3 bases are TGTGCCAGCAGCCCCGGGACTACTGTCTACGAGCAGTACTTC. This sequence encodes CASSPGTTVYEQYF.